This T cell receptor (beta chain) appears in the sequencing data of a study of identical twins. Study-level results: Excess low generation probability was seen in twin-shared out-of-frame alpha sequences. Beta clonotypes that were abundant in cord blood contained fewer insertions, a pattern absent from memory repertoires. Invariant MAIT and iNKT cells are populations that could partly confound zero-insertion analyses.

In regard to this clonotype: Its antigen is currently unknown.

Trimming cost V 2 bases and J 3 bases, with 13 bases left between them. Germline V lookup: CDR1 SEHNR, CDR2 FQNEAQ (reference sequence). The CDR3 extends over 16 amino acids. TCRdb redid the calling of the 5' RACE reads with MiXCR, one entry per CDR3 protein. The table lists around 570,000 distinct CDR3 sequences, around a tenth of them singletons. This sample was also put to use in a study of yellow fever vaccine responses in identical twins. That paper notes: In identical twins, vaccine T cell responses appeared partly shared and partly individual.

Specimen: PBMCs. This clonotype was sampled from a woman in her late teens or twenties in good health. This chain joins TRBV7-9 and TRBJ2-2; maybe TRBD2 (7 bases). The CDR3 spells CASSLTGGVDTGELFF. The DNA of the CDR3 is TGTGCCAGCAGCTTAACGGGGGGCGTGGACACCGGGGAGCTGTTTTTT.